The rows below give T cell receptor beta chains drawn from one sample of a study of T-cell memory formation after mild COVID-19. In TCRdb, the 5' RACE reads were re-called with MiXCR into one record per CDR3 protein. The data contain roughly 600,000 distinct CDR3 sequences, 18% of them singletons. The sequencing sample was made of PBMCs or a T cell subset sorted from them (not recorded which). Receptor source: an adult woman who had mild COVID-19 (a few samples of this study predate the infection). Cell type and time point are not known. The CDR3 runs from the conserved cysteine through the conserved F or W. A D gene is named only where the DNA matches it firmly. Some rows mark clone size as missing; the rest say once, few, many or name a class of expanded clone.

TRBV4-2,NA,NA,TRBJ2-3,TGTGCCAGCAGCCAAGATTTTGGGGATACAGATACGCAGTATTTT,CASSQDFGDTDTQYF
TRBV3-1,NA,few,TRBJ2-1,TGTGCCAGCAGCTCCCGACTAAGCTGGGGCTACAATGAGCAGTTCTTC,CASSSRLSWGYNEQFF
TRBV18,NA,NA,TRBJ2-7,TGTGCCAGCTCACCAAACTTAAGGGGTCCCTACGAGCAGTACTTC,CASSPNLRGPYEQYF
TRBV6-5,NA,NA,TRBJ1-2,TGTGCCAGCAGTTACATAAGACAGTTAGGAGACTATGGCTACACCTTC,CASSYIRQLGDYGYTF
TRBV29-1,NA,NA,TRBJ2-6,TGCAGCGTTGTCCTAACTGGGGCCAACGTCCTGACTTTC,CSVVLTGANVLTF
TRBV24-1,NA,NA,TRBJ2-7,TGTGCCACCATGGGGAAGGCCTACGAGCAGTACTTC,CATMGKAYEQYF
TRBV6-5,NA,NA,TRBJ1-6,TGTGCCAGCAGTCCACCGGGACGGAATATTAATTCACCCCTCCACTTT,CASSPPGRNINSPLHF
TRBV4-2,NA,NA,TRBJ2-1,TGTGCCAGCAGCCAAGATAGGGGGGGGGTCTACAATGAGCAGTTCTTC,CASSQDRGGVYNEQFF
TRBV3-1,TRBD2,NA,TRBJ2-1,TGTGCCAGCAGCCAGGAAGCGGGGGCCATGTACAATGAGCAGTTCTTC,CASSQEAGAMYNEQFF
TRBV30,TRBD1,NA,TRBJ2-2,TGTGCCTGGAATGAGCCGGGACAGGGGGATTCCGGGGAGCTGTTTTTT,CAWNEPGQGDSGELFF
TRBV6-5,NA,few,TRBJ1-4,TGTGCCAGCAGTTACTCTTTCAGGGGCGCGGCTAATGAAAAACTGTTTTTT,CASSYSFRGAANEKLFF
TRBV12-3/TRBV12-4,TRBD1,NA,TRBJ1-1,TGTGCCAGCACCTACCGGGACAGGGGCAACACTGAAGCTTTCTTT,CASTYRDRGNTEAFF
TRBV12-3/TRBV12-4,TRBD2,NA,TRBJ2-1,TGTGCCAGCAGTACGTTTCGGACTAGCGGGGACCACAATGAGCAGTTCTTC,CASSTFRTSGDHNEQFF
TRBV12-3/TRBV12-4,NA,few,TRBJ2-1,TGTGCCAGTCACACGGAGAGCTCCTACAATGAGCAGTTCTTC,CASHTESSYNEQFF
TRBV9,NA,few,TRBJ2-7,TGTGCCAGCAGCGTAACCGGGGGCTACGAGCAGTACTTC,CASSVTGGYEQYF
TRBV20-1,TRBD2,few,TRBJ2-5,TGCAGTGCTACCGGACTAGCGGGGATACAAGAGACCCAGTACTTC,CSATGLAGIQETQYF
TRBV5-1,TRBD1,few,TRBJ1-1,TGCGCCAGCAGCCCCCACCTAGTGGGACAGGGGAACACTGAAGCTTTCTTT,CASSPHLVGQGNTEAFF
TRBV7-9,NA,few,TRBJ1-1,TGTGCCAGCAGCTTAAGTAGAAGCGCTGAAGCTTTCTTT,CASSLSRSAEAFF
TRBV2,NA,many,TRBJ1-6,TGTGCCAGCAAGAGGGACGAACCCCCTCTCTATAATTCACCCCTCCACTTT,CASKRDEPPLYNSPLHF
TRBV5-1,NA,few,TRBJ2-6,TGCGCCAGCAGTCTCGATAGCAGTGTCCTGACTTTC,CASSLDSSVLTF
TRBV7-6,TRBD2,few,TRBJ2-3,TGTGCCAGCAGGGAACTAGCGGGGGCCGGGATAGATACGCAGTATTTT,CASRELAGAGIDTQYF
TRBV6-5,NA,NA,TRBJ1-2,TGTGCCAGCAGCTCAGGTTGGACCGATCCAACGGGCTACACCTTC,CASSSGWTDPTGYTF
TRBV5-1,NA,NA,TRBJ2-5,TGCGCCAGCAGCTCCAGACAGATGTCGGAGACCCAGTACTTC,CASSSRQMSETQYF
TRBV7-3,NA,NA,TRBJ2-2,TGTGCCAGCAGCCCACCGGGACTTAACACCGGGGAGCTGTTTTTT,CASSPPGLNTGELFF
TRBV6-5,NA,NA,TRBJ2-5,TGTGCCAGCAGTCCCAGACGTACCCAAGAGACCCAGTACTTC,CASSPRRTQETQYF
TRBV7-2,NA,NA,TRBJ2-1,TGTGCCAGCAGCTTACGAGCGGAGCCCTACAATGAGCAGTTCTTC,CASSLRAEPYNEQFF
TRBV11-2,NA,NA,TRBJ2-1,TGTGCCAGCAGCTTAAGGAGGGGGCAGAGCAATGAGCAGTTCTTC,CASSLRRGQSNEQFF
TRBV19,NA,once,TRBJ2-1,TGTGCCAGTAGCGGGCCTCACGGGAACAATGAGCAGTTCTTC,CASSGPHGNNEQFF
TRBV7-8,NA,few,TRBJ2-1,TGTGCCAGCAGCTCTAGACTAGTTTCTGAGCAGTTCTTC,CASSSRLVSEQFF
TRBV11-2,NA,NA,TRBJ2-1,TGTGCCAGCAGCTTCGGCCAGGTCAATGAGCAGTTCTTC,CASSFGQVNEQFF
TRBV3-1,NA,few,TRBJ1-2,TGTGCCAGCAGCCGCTTCGCAGGGGCGCGGGAAGGCTACACCTTC,CASSRFAGAREGYTF
TRBV5-6,TRBD2,few,TRBJ2-5,TGTGCCAGCAGCTGGGGGAGGGTAAAGGGGCCGGAAGGACTAGCGGGATTCCAAGAGACCCAGTACTTC,CASSWGRVKGPEGLAGFQETQYF
TRBV6-5,NA,many,TRBJ2-1,TGTGCCAGCAGCGACAGGGGTACTCTAGCGGTTTCCTACAATGAGCAGTTCTTC,CASSDRGTLAVSYNEQFF
TRBV12-3/TRBV12-4,TRBD1,few,TRBJ2-7,TGTGCCAGCAGGACAGGGGGCGTGGACGAGCAGTACTTC,CASRTGGVDEQYF
TRBV12-5,NA,NA,TRBJ1-2,TGTGCTAGTGGCCTACTCAGGGACGTCGAGGGCTACACCTTC,CASGLLRDVEGYTF
TRBV20-1,TRBD1,NA,TRBJ1-2,TGCAGTGCTAGAGATGGGGACAGGGGGACGATGGGCTACACCTTC,CSARDGDRGTMGYTF
TRBV7-8,NA,few,TRBJ2-3,TGTGCCAGCAGCCAGGGACTTCTCACAGATACGCAGTATTTT,CASSQGLLTDTQYF
TRBV27,NA,NA,TRBJ2-2,TGTGCCAGCAGTTGGGGGGATGGGACCGGGGAGCTGTTTTTT,CASSWGDGTGELFF
TRBV18,TRBD1,once,TRBJ1-1,TGTGCCAGCTCAACGGGGACAGATCTGAACACTGAAGCTTTCTTT,CASSTGTDLNTEAFF
TRBV5-1,NA,few,TRBJ1-1,TGCGCCAGCAGCTTGCGCCAGGGAGGGAACACTGAAGCTTTCTTT,CASSLRQGGNTEAFF
TRBV11-2,NA,NA,TRBJ1-2,TGTGCCAGCAGCTCCTTGGGGGCGATCGACTATGGCTACACCTTC,CASSSLGAIDYGYTF
TRBV5-1,NA,few,TRBJ1-1,TGCGCCAGCAGCCTAACCCCCAGGGAGGTAGCTTTCTTT,CASSLTPREVAFF
TRBV5-6,TRBD1,many,TRBJ1-5,TGTGCCAGCAGCTTGTCTACAGGGGCTGGCAATCAGCCCCAGCATTTT,CASSLSTGAGNQPQHF
TRBV7-9,NA,NA,TRBJ1-1,TGTGCCAGCAGCCGCCTAAAGATTTTCGGCACTGAAGCTTTCTTT,CASSRLKIFGTEAFF
TRBV7-9,NA,NA,TRBJ2-1,TGTGCCAGCAGCTTAGGCGGGGGCATGGCCTACAATGAGCAGTTCTTC,CASSLGGGMAYNEQFF
TRBV5-1,NA,NA,TRBJ2-2,TGCGCCAGCAGCTTGGCCCCAGGCGGCGCCGGGGAGCTGTTTTTT,CASSLAPGGAGELFF
TRBV7-9,NA,many,TRBJ2-1,TGTGCCAGCAGCCCTGACGGCCGCTCCTACAATGAGCAGTTCTTC,CASSPDGRSYNEQFF
TRBV7-9,TRBD1,NA,TRBJ2-1,TGTGCCAGCAGCTTAGGGAGGTTCCAGGGGGCCGGGAATGAGCAGTTCTTC,CASSLGRFQGAGNEQFF
TRBV3-1,NA,NA,TRBJ1-3,TGTGCCAGCAAAAGGACATCAACTGGAAACACCATATATTTT,CASKRTSTGNTIYF
TRBV15,TRBD1,NA,TRBJ1-1,TGTGCCACCAGCAGAGGGGACAGGGAGACTGAAGCTTTCTTT,CATSRGDRETEAFF
TRBV10-3,TRBD1,NA,TRBJ2-7,TGTGCCATCAGTGGGGGACAGTTCCTCTACGAGCAGTACTTC,CAISGGQFLYEQYF
TRBV6-2/TRBV6-3,TRBD1,few,TRBJ1-1,TGTGCCAGCAGTTACCGGGACAGGGGGCGGTTGAACACTGAAGCTTTCTTT,CASSYRDRGRLNTEAFF
TRBV7-9,NA,NA,TRBJ1-2,TGTGCCAGCATCTCCGGGAGCTATGGCTACACCTTC,CASISGSYGYTF
TRBV4-1,NA,NA,TRBJ2-1,TGCGCCAGCAGCCAGATATTAGCGGATGAGCAGTTCTTC,CASSQILADEQFF
TRBV21-1,NA,few,TRBJ2-7,TGTGCCAGCAGCAACGAGGGGAGGAACGAGCAGTACTTC,CASSNEGRNEQYF
TRBV5-1,NA,many,TRBJ1-1,TGCGCCAGCAGCTTGGTATATGGGGAGGCTTTCTTT,CASSLVYGEAFF
TRBV7-8,NA,few,TRBJ2-7,TGTGCCAGCAGCCCTAGCCGGAGGAGCTCCTACGAGCAGTACTTC,CASSPSRRSSYEQYF